The next 22 T cell receptor beta chains were all read from a single sample in a study of OX40 agonist ivuxolimab in advanced cancers. Assay: immunoSEQ multiplex PCR; the TCRdb copy retains only in-frame clones and omits some. The sample has over 65,000 clones, 90% to 95% seen once. The sequencing here drew on CD4+ or CD8+ T cells sorted from blood, taken in a trial of the OX40 agonist ivuxolimab. These receptors were obtained from an adult with an advanced solid tumor such as melanoma, head and neck, liver or kidney cancer.

V usage is TRBV2 and J usage is TRBJ1-2, with 12 bases matching TRBD1. With V trimmed by 5 bases and J by 7 bases, 11 bases remained unmatched. Germline V CDR1 and CDR2: SNHLY, FYNNEI. The CDR3 has 16 amino acids. The CDR3 sequence: CASSSGTGGLGSGYTF. Written as DNA, the CDR3 is TGTGCCAGCAGTTCCGGGACAGGGGGCCTCGGGAGTGGCTACACCTTC.

The chain recombines TRBV7-2 with TRBJ2-7, with TRBD1 as a possible D gene (5 bases). CDR3 length: 12 amino acids. The germline CDR1 and CDR2 sequences are SGHTA and FQGNSA. V was trimmed by 3 bases and J by 10 bases, leaving 13 bases between them. The CDR3 DNA reads TGTGCCAGCAGCTTCCCAGGGCTTGACCAGTACTTC. This codes for CASSFPGLDQYF.

The CDR3 coding sequence is TGTGCCAGCAGCGGAACCGGGCATTATAATGAAAAACTGTTTTTT. It codes for CASSGTGHYNEKLFF. The chain has TRBV9 and TRBJ1-4; D ambiguous. In germline, CDR1 is SGDLS, CDR2 YYNGEE. The CDR3 consists of 15 residues. The ends were cut back, 3 bases at V and 4 bases at J, with 13 bases in the middle.

The J gene is TRBJ2-2, the V gene TRBV27; D is unresolved. CDR1 and CDR2 (germline): MNHEY, SMNVEV (reference sequence). The CDR3 has 12 amino acids. V was cut by 3 bases and J by 8 bases, with 7 bases left in between. CDR3 amino acids: CASSLTLGELFF. The CDR3 DNA reads TGTGCCAGCAGTTTGACACTTGGGGAGCTGTTTTTT.

The V and J genes are TRBV4-2 and TRBJ1-3, with D maybe TRBD1 (6 bases). The CDR3 totals 16 residues. V lost 0 bases, J lost 0 bases, and 9 bases lay in between. Germline loops: CDR1 LGHNA, CDR2 YNFKEQ. CDR3 region: CASSQDTGYSGNTIYF. CDR3 nucleotides: TGTGCCAGCAGCCAAGATACAGGGTACTCTGGAAACACCATATATTTT.

The CDR3 loop reads CSVILFTDTQYF. Written as DNA, the CDR3 is TGCAGCGTAATTCTGTTCACAGATACGCAGTATTTT. The gene calls are TRBV29-1 and TRBJ2-3, with D unresolved. V was trimmed by 6 bases and J by 2 bases, leaving 9 bases between them. CDR3 size: 12 residues. The germline CDR1 and CDR2 sequences are SQVTM and ANQGSEA.

This clone was found once. The chain links TRBV7-8 to TRBJ1-3, with D possibly TRBD1 on 6 matching bases. V was cut by 0 bases and J by 2 bases, with 14 bases left in between. The CDR3 has 17 amino acids. In germline, CDR1 is SGHVS, CDR2 FQNEAQ. The CDR3 region has the DNA TGTGCCAGCAGCTTAGCGGGGCAGGGGAACCCTGGAAACACCATATATTTT. As protein: CASSLAGQGNPGNTIYF.

The J gene is TRBJ1-3, the V gene TRBV11-2; weak D call: TRBD1 (6 bases). Germline loops: CDR1 SGHAT, CDR2 FQNNGV. The CDR3 is made up of 14 amino acids. V lost 0 bases, J lost 7 bases, and 10 bases lay in between. CDR3 region: CASSLDGQTNTIYF. CDR3 DNA: TGTGCCAGCAGCTTAGACGGACAGACTAACACCATATATTTT. The complete variable domain, with remaining parts taken from reference TRBV11-2 and TRBJ1-3, reads EAGVAQSPRYKIIEKRQSVAFWCNPISGHATLYWYQQILGQGPKLLIQFQNNGVVDDSQLPKDRFSAERLKGVDSTLKIQPAKLEDSAVYLCASSLDGQTNTIYFGEGSWLTVV.

J is TRBJ1-6 and V is TRBV2; tentatively, D is TRBD1 (6 bases). Per the germline V gene, CDR1 is SNHLY and CDR2 is FYNNEI. V was trimmed by 4 bases and J by 8 bases, leaving 15 bases between them. The CDR3 runs 15 residues. The CDR3 nucleotides are TGTGCCAGCAGTGGGTCGGGGACATGGGATTCACCCCTCCACTTT. This gives the protein CASSGSGTWDSPLHF.

This clone has just one count. The gene calls are TRBV5-4 and TRBJ2-1; tentative D call: TRBD2 (6 bases). The CDR3 totals 12 residues. CDR1 SGHNT and CDR2 YYREEE come from the germline V gene (reference sequence). V dropped 2 bases and J dropped 6 bases, with 6 bases sitting between them. CDR3 sequence: CASSLLANEQFF. Written as DNA, the CDR3 is TGTGCCAGCAGCTTACTAGCCAATGAGCAGTTCTTC. The full variable domain, completed using reference TRBV5-4 and TRBJ2-1, is ETGVTQSPTHLIKTRGQQVTLRCSSQSGHNTVSWYQQALGQGPQFIFQYYREEENGRGNFPPRFSGLQFPNYSSELNVNALELDDSALYLCASSLLANEQFFGPGTRLTVL.

J is TRBJ1-2 and V is TRBV29-1; a possible D gene is TRBD1 (6 bases). The CDR3 sequence is 14 residues long. V lost 2 bases and J lost 7, with 17 bases in between. CDR1 is SQVTM, CDR2 ANQGSEA, per germline. The CDR3 bases are TGCAGCGTTGAACCCCGCGGGGACATGGGTGGCTACACCTTC. It translates to CSVEPRGDMGGYTF.

This clone was recorded only once. The chain recombines TRBV30 with TRBJ1-6; D gene unclear. The germline V gene encodes CDR1 GTSNPN and CDR2 SVGIG (reference sequence). Trimming removed 1 base from V and 10 bases from J, with 14 bases in between. The CDR3 has 14 amino acids. The CDR3 here is CAWSEARHASPLHF. The DNA for the CDR3 is TGTGCCTGGAGTGAAGCCCGACACGCGTCACCCCTCCACTTT.

Here the CDR3 reads CSVAPGGNEQFF. CDR3 sequence (DNA): TGCAGCGTCGCCCCAGGGGGGAATGAGCAGTTCTTC. The V and J genes are TRBV29-1 and TRBJ2-1, with D maybe TRBD1 (7 bases). Germline V CDR1 and CDR2: SQVTM, ANQGSEA. This CDR3 spans 12 amino acids. V gave up 6 bases and J gave up 7 bases, with 13 bases separating them.

V usage is TRBV6-5 and J usage is TRBJ1-4; D is unresolved. Germline values: CDR1 MNHEY, CDR2 SVGAGI. V was shortened by 7 bases and J by 6 bases, with 15 bases between the two germline ends. This CDR3 is built from 14 residues. CDR3 bases: TGTGCCAGCAAACGACGGCAGGACCATGAAAAACTGTTTTTT. Translation gives CASKRRQDHEKLFF.

V usage is TRBV7-2 and J usage is TRBJ2-1; D gene unclear. Germline CDR1 and CDR2: SGHTA and FQGNSA. The germline V and J ends were trimmed by 6 bases and 1 base, with 4 bases remaining between them. The CDR3 is 12 amino acids. The DNA for the CDR3 is TGTGCCAGCAGTGAGTCCTACAATGAGCAGTTCTTC. Protein product: CASSESYNEQFF. Using reference TRBV7-2 and TRBJ2-1 for the parts outside the CDR3, the full variable domain is GAGVSQSPSNKVTEKGKDVELRCDPISGHTALYWYRQSLGQGLEFLIYFQGNSAPDKSGLPSDRFSAERTGGSVSTLTIQRTQQEDSAVYLCASSESYNEQFFGPGTRLTVL.

Here the CDR3 DNA reads TGTGCCAGCAGCTTTGGGGGAGAAGAGACCCAGTACTTC. This translates into CASSFGGEETQYF. The rearrangement joins TRBV5-4 to TRBJ2-5; D may be TRBD1 or TRBD2 (5 bases each). Between the trimmed V and J ends, which lost 2 bases and 3 bases, there was a span of 8 bases. CDR1 SGHNT and CDR2 YYREEE come from the germline V gene (reference sequence). This CDR3 has 13 amino acids.

The chain employs TRBV7-2 and TRBJ2-3, with TRBD2 identical over 13 bases. The J segment lost 8 bases and the V segment lost 4 bases, leaving 3 bases of the junction unmatched. Per germline, CDR1 SGHTA and CDR2 FQGNSA. This CDR3 spans 14 amino acids. CDR3 amino acids: CASSSRTSGGTQYF. For the CDR3, the DNA is TGTGCCAGCAGCTCCCGGACTAGCGGGGGTACGCAGTATTTT.

The genes are TRBV19 and TRBJ2-1, with 7 bases aligning to TRBD1. CDR1 LNHDA and CDR2 SQIVND come from the germline V gene (reference sequence). With 0 bases clipped from V and 0 bases from J, the junction kept 5 bases outside the gene matches. This CDR3 contains 17 residues. The CDR3 region is CASSIDPPGGSYNEQFF. The CDR3 DNA reads as TGTGCCAGTAGTATAGATCCCCCAGGGGGCTCCTACAATGAGCAGTTCTTC.

The J gene is TRBJ1-5, the V gene TRBV30; D uncertain. Germline CDR1 and CDR2: GTSNPN and SVGIG (reference sequence). Trimming shortened V by 2 bases and J by 3 bases, and 11 bases separated the two germline ends. CDR3 length: 14 residues. CDR3 DNA: TGTGCCTGGAGTACTGAGCAGTTCAATCAGCCCCAGCATTTT. This encodes CAWSTEQFNQPQHF.

J is TRBJ1-2 and V is TRBV7-9; D gene unclear. The V gene lost 5 bases and the J gene lost 9 bases, with 10 bases spanning the gap. The CDR3 is made up of 11 amino acids. Germline V gene sequence: CDR1 SEHNR, CDR2 FQNEAQ (reference sequence). The CDR3 DNA follows: TGTGCCAGCAGCATCCAAGGGAGCTACACCTTC. Protein: CASSIQGSYTF.

V gene TRBV5-1 combines with J gene TRBJ1-1; D is undetermined. In germline, CDR1 is SGHRS, CDR2 YFSETQ. CDR3 length: 13 amino acids. V shed 2 bases and J shed 2 bases, with 7 bases lying between them. The CDR3 region is CASSFSPNTEAFF. As DNA, the CDR3 is TGCGCCAGCAGCTTCAGCCCCAACACTGAAGCTTTCTTT.

This clone was seen a handful of times. At the DNA level, this CDR3 is encoded by other sequences in the same sample as well. The chain employs TRBV18 and TRBJ2-3; no clear D gene. Germline loops: CDR1 KGHSH, CDR2 LQKENI. The CDR3 runs to 13 residues. The V end lost 0 bases, the J end lost 0 bases, and 1 base lay between the germline ends. The CDR3 loop reads CASSPPSTDTQYF. DNA of the CDR3: TGTGCCAGCTCACCACCTAGCACAGATACGCAGTATTTT.